This T cell receptor (beta chain) was found in a study of shared clonotypes between healthy human individuals. Sorted-subset replicate PCR reactions contained approximately 190 ng DNA, corresponding to approximately 30,000 T cell genomes. The assay was immunoSEQ multiplex PCR, and TCRdb's table has in-frame clones only and misses some. The data contain roughly 2 million clones, nearly 97% of them seen just once; the ten biggest clones take up roughly 0.13%. The CDR3 sequence is 14 residues long. V gave up 1 base and J gave up 4 bases, with 11 bases separating them. Germline V gene sequence: CDR1 SGHNT, CDR2 YYREEE (reference sequence).

This receptor was taken from a man aged 18-30 years in good health. The chain has TRBV5-4 and TRBJ1-2, with D hard to call. Sequencing was done on a sample of naive CD4+ T cells sorted from blood. The subset was: CD45RA+ positively selected. CDR3 in DNA: TGTGCCAGCAGCTTGAGGGCCAGCCCCTATGGCTACACCTTC. This codes for CASSLRASPYGYTF.